This TCR beta chain was identified in a study of cytomegalovirus exposure and HLA in healthy donors. The V and J ends lost 5 bases and 7 bases, in that order; junction bases with no gene match: 17. The CDR3 covers 18 residues. Germline assignment: CDR1 WSHSY and CDR2 SAAADI. 60 Vbeta and 13 Jbeta primers were used in PCR. The repertoire was sequenced with immunoSEQ multiplex PCR; TCRdb's copy has only in-frame clones and lacks some. The table includes around 93,000 clones, nearly 80% detected once. The sequencing input was PBMCs. V is TRBV10-2 and J is TRBJ1-3; 10 nucleotides match TRBD1. This clonotype was sampled from a woman between 35 and 50 years old in good health and CMV-seronegative. CDR3 in amino acids: CASSSRKGQGIVQNTIYF. The CDR3 DNA is TGCGCCAGCAGTAGCCGGAAGGGACAGGGGATCGTTCAGAACACCATATATTTT.